These T cell receptor beta chains were read from a single sample in a study of T cell responses to AZD1222 COVID-19 vaccine. The protocol was immunoSEQ multiplex PCR, while the TCRdb copy is restricted to in-frame clones and leaves out a portion. The profile shows 90,000 to 120,000 clones, about 88% of them singletons. This sample comprised peripheral blood, obtained on day 0 of AZD1222 vaccination. The receptors here all came from an adult in good health. The CDR3 runs from the conserved cysteine through the conserved F or W. The D gene is left open where the match is weak. Only part of the rows carry a size: once, few, many, or a class if the clone is expanded.

size	V	D	J	DNA	CDR3
NA	TRBV6-5	NA	TRBJ1-5	TGTGCCAGCAGCCCCGACCGGGCCTCAAATCAGCCCCAGCATTTT	CASSPDRASNQPQHF
NA	TRBV10-1	NA	TRBJ1-1	TGCGCCAGCAGTGGGAACAGAGCCACTGAAGCTTTCTTT	CASSGNRATEAFF
NA	TRBV7-9	TRBD1	TRBJ2-7	TGTGCCAGCAGCTTACCTCCGGGACAGCTTACCTACGAGCAGTACTTC	CASSLPPGQLTYEQYF
NA	TRBV19	TRBD1	TRBJ1-2	TGTGCCAGTAGCAACTTTAACCAACCGGGACAGGGCTCCTATGGCTACACCTTC	CASSNFNQPGQGSYGYTF
few	TRBV7-2	TRBD1	TRBJ1-2	TGTGCCAGCAGCTTAGGCCCGACAGGGCTAACTACTAACTATGGCTACACCTTC	CASSLGPTGLTTNYGYTF
few	TRBV11-2	TRBD1	TRBJ2-7	TGTGCCAGCAGCGATACCGGGACAGCTTACGAGCAGTACTTC	CASSDTGTAYEQYF
few	TRBV6-1	NA	TRBJ1-3	TGTGCCAGCAGTGAAGTTAGCCCCGAAGACCAATATTTT	CASSEVSPEDQYF
NA	TRBV5-8	NA	TRBJ1-5	TGTGCCAGCAGCTTGAAGAGGTCAGGGGGCAATCAGCCCCAGCATTTT	CASSLKRSGGNQPQHF
NA	TRBV19	NA	TRBJ2-7	TGTGCCAGTAGTGGATGGGGGGGCAACGAGCAGTACTTC	CASSGWGGNEQYF
NA	TRBV18	NA	TRBJ1-2	TGTGCCAGCTCACCACCCGGGGGAGTAGGCTATGGCTACACCTTC	CASSPPGGVGYGYTF
few	TRBV11-3	NA	TRBJ2-1	TGTGCCAGCAGTCTCGAACAAGGGGGGGCCGGCAATGAGCAGTTCTTC	CASSLEQGGAGNEQFF
NA	TRBV5-5	NA	TRBJ2-1	TGTGCCAGCGTGGAGGGGTATGAGCAGTTCTTC	CASVEGYEQFF
NA	TRBV3-1/TRBV3-2	NA	TRBJ1-5	TGTGCCAGCAGCCAAGATGTGATCAATCAGCCCCAGCATTTT	CASSQDVINQPQHF
NA	TRBV6-9	TRBD1	TRBJ1-4	TGTGCCAGCAGTCAGCCCATACCGGGACAGGGATTTTTTGAAAAACTGTTTTTT	CASSQPIPGQGFFEKLFF
NA	TRBV6-5	TRBD2	TRBJ2-1	TGTGCCAGCAGGAGCGGGGGGCCTTACAATGAGCAGTTCTTC	CASRSGGPYNEQFF
NA	TRBV5-1	TRBD1	TRBJ2-7	TGCGCCAGCAGCCAGGATGGGACAGGCCTTTTCCAGCAGTACTTC	CASSQDGTGLFQQYF
NA	TRBV5-1	NA	TRBJ2-2	TGCGCCAGCAGCCCCGGACATGACCGAAACGGGGAGCTGTTTTTT	CASSPGHDRNGELFF
NA	TRBV10-3	NA	TRBJ2-3	TGTGCCATCAGATCAGTCGACAGTGACGTGGATACGCAGTATTTT	CAIRSVDSDVDTQYF
NA	TRBV6-5	NA	TRBJ1-4	TGTGCCAGCAGTTACTCGCCGGCCCGTGGTGAAAAACTGTTTTTT	CASSYSPARGEKLFF
NA	TRBV19	NA	TRBJ1-3	TGTGCCAGTAGTATCAGCGACGGCTCTGGAAACACCATATATTTT	CASSISDGSGNTIYF
NA	TRBV5-5	NA	TRBJ1-1	TGTGCCAGCAGCTTGCTGGCGGAGAACACTGAAGCTTTCTTT	CASSLLAENTEAFF
NA	TRBV30	TRBD1	TRBJ1-2	TGTGCCTGGAGTCCCGGGACAGATTCTGGCTACACCTTC	CAWSPGTDSGYTF
NA	TRBV5-5	NA	TRBJ1-2	TGTGCCAGCAGCTTAGTTTCCGGGGGATCGATAGACGGCTACACCTTC	CASSLVSGGSIDGYTF
NA	TRBV9	NA	TRBJ2-7	TGTGCCAGCAGCCCCCAGACAGAGGCCTACGAGCAGTACTTC	CASSPQTEAYEQYF
few	TRBV7-9	TRBD1	TRBJ1-5	TGTGCCAGCAGCTCGACTACAGGGGGATACAATCAGCCCCAGCATTTT	CASSSTTGGYNQPQHF
NA	TRBV7-6	NA	TRBJ2-3	TGTGCCAGCAGCTTAGCGGCCTTCACAGATACGCAGTATTTT	CASSLAAFTDTQYF
once	TRBV27	NA	TRBJ1-2	TGTGCCAGCAGTTGGGGACGAGCGGGAAGAGAGGGCTACACCTTC	CASSWGRAGREGYTF
once	TRBV9	TRBD2	TRBJ2-4	TGTGCCAGCAGCGTAGGGTTGAGCGGGGGGGCGTTTGGCAAAAACATTCAGTACTTC	CASSVGLSGGAFGKNIQYF
NA	TRBV6-1	NA	TRBJ1-6	TGTGCCAGCAGTGACGAGGGCCTGCCGAATTCACCCCTCCACTTT	CASSDEGLPNSPLHF
NA	TRBV7-8	TRBD2	TRBJ2-7	TGTGCCAGCAGCTTAGGCGGGGGGCGACTGTACTTC	CASSLGGGRLYF
NA	TRBV24-1	NA	TRBJ1-1	TGTGCCACCAGAACAGTGGTGCCAAAAAACACTGAAGCTTTCTTT	CATRTVVPKNTEAFF
NA	TRBV14	NA	TRBJ1-2	TGTGCCAGCAGCGCCGCCTCCAACTATGGCTACACCTTC	CASSAASNYGYTF
medium-sized	TRBV5-1	NA	TRBJ1-4	TGCGCCAGCAGCTTGGGGACAGAACGTAATGAAAAACTGTTTTTT	CASSLGTERNEKLFF
NA	TRBV7-2	TRBD1	TRBJ2-2	TGTGCCAGCAGCGGCCGGGACAGGGCTCACACCGGGGAGCTGTTTTTT	CASSGRDRAHTGELFF
NA	TRBV6-1	NA	TRBJ1-2	TGTGCCAGCAGTGAAGGGAGAGGCCCCGTCTATGGCTACACCTTC	CASSEGRGPVYGYTF
NA	TRBV6-1	NA	TRBJ2-7	TGTGCCAGCAGTGAGGGCTCCCCTGGCGCCTACGAGCAGTACTTC	CASSEGSPGAYEQYF
NA	TRBV6-1	NA	TRBJ2-1	TGTGCCAGCAGTGACACCGGGCGGGGATCCTACAATGAGCAGTTCTTC	CASSDTGRGSYNEQFF
NA	TRBV5-6	NA	TRBJ2-2	TGTGCCAGCAGCTTGGAAACAACCCCCACCGGGGAGCTGTTTTTT	CASSLETTPTGELFF
NA	TRBV12-5	TRBD1	TRBJ1-1	TGTGCTAGTGGTGGGGCAGGGGGCACTGAAGCTTTCTTT	CASGGAGGTEAFF
NA	TRBV10-3	TRBD1	TRBJ1-5	TGTGCCATCAGCTGGACAGGAAGGGATCAGCCCCAGCATTTT	CAISWTGRDQPQHF
NA	TRBV10-3	NA	TRBJ1-6	TGTGCCATCAGTGTCAGGGACGGTTATAATTCACCCCTCCACTTT	CAISVRDGYNSPLHF
NA	TRBV7-6	NA	TRBJ1-3	TGTGCCAGCAGCTTAGGGTTGGTCAGGTCTTTGCGAAACACCATATATTTT	CASSLGLVRSLRNTIYF
NA	TRBV5-1	TRBD1	TRBJ1-2	TGCGCCAGCAGGCCACTGACAGGGGACAACTATGGCTACACCTTC	CASRPLTGDNYGYTF
NA	TRBV18	NA	TRBJ1-3	TGTGCCAGCTCACCCCTCCGGGACCCCCTCTCTGGAAACACCATATATTTT	CASSPLRDPLSGNTIYF
NA	TRBV27	TRBD1	TRBJ1-2	TGTGCCAGCAGTTTATTGGGGACAGGGTTATACGGCTACACCTTC	CASSLLGTGLYGYTF
NA	TRBV29-1	NA	TRBJ2-1	TGCAGCGTTGAGTTTTGGGCCTCCTACAATGAGCAGTTCTTC	CSVEFWASYNEQFF
NA	TRBV29-1	NA	TRBJ1-2	TGCAGCGGATCCCAGGGAGGTGGCTACACCTTC	CSGSQGGGYTF
NA	TRBV19	NA	TRBJ2-7	TGTGCCAGTAGTACCCAGGGACGTCATTACGAGCAGTACTTC	CASSTQGRHYEQYF
NA	TRBV3-1/TRBV3-2	TRBD1	TRBJ1-1	TGTGCCAGCAGCCAAGCGGTCTCTGACAGGGGAGTTACTGAAGCTTTCTTT	CASSQAVSDRGVTEAFF
NA	TRBV6-5	NA	TRBJ2-7	TGTGCCAGCAGTTACAGCGGACAAGGGCACTACGAGCAGTACTTC	CASSYSGQGHYEQYF
NA	TRBV27	NA	TRBJ1-1	TGTGCCAGCAGTTCCCCAATGACGGGCCGTATTGCTTTCTTT	CASSSPMTGRIAFF
NA	TRBV29-1	TRBD1	TRBJ2-7	TGCAGCGTATACTCGCCCGGACAGGGCTACGAGCAGTACTTC	CSVYSPGQGYEQYF
NA	TRBV5-1	TRBD2	TRBJ2-7	TGCGCCAGCAGCTTGGTCCTAGCGGGGGGGCCGGGCGAGCAGTACTTC	CASSLVLAGGPGEQYF
NA	TRBV10-3	TRBD1	TRBJ2-5	TGTGCCATCAGTGTAGCTCAGGGGGAGGAGACCCAGTACTTC	CAISVAQGEETQYF
NA	TRBV19	TRBD1	TRBJ1-5	TGTGCCAGTAGTATTCCCCCGAACAGGGGGCTGAATCAGCCCCAGCATTTT	CASSIPPNRGLNQPQHF
NA	TRBV5-1	NA	TRBJ2-1	TGCGCCAGCAGCTTGCAACTAGCCAATGAGCAGTTCTTC	CASSLQLANEQFF
few	TRBV5-1	NA	TRBJ2-7	TGCGCCAGCAGCCGGGGGGAGACAGGAGTTGGCGGGAACGAGCAGTACTTC	CASSRGETGVGGNEQYF
NA	TRBV5-1	TRBD1	TRBJ2-1	TGCGCCAGCGGACCGGGACAGGGGGCCTACAATGAGCAGTTCTTC	CASGPGQGAYNEQFF
NA	TRBV25-1	NA	TRBJ2-1	TGTGCCAGCAGTCCTCACCCGGCTTACAATGAGCAGTTCTTC	CASSPHPAYNEQFF
NA	TRBV12-3/TRBV12-4	NA	TRBJ1-1	TGTGCCAGCAGTTTAGGTCTAAACACTGAAGCTTTCTTT	CASSLGLNTEAFF